These 18 T cell receptor beta chains share one sample of origin, sequenced in a study of shared clonotypes between healthy human individuals. Produced via immunoSEQ multiplex PCR; TCRdb's table is partial and in-frame only. The data show roughly 1 million clones, about 70% seen once. Sequenced input: memory CD4+ T cells sorted from blood. The subset is: CD45RA-negative fraction. The receptors stem from a man aged 18 to 30 in good health.

The chain couples TRBV18 to TRBJ2-1; D is ambiguous. The germline gives CDR1 KGHSH, CDR2 LQKENI. CDR3 length: 14 amino acids. Trimming stripped 2 bases from V and 5 bases from J, with 10 bases between. In nucleotides, the CDR3 is TGTGCCAGCTCACCAATAATGGCTAACAATGAGCAGTTCTTC. Translation: CASSPIMANNEQFF.

The chain joins TRBV9 to TRBJ2-3, with D possibly TRBD2 on 6 matching bases. In germline, CDR1 is SGDLS, CDR2 YYNGEE. There are 16 residues in the CDR3. Deletions cut 3 bases from V and 1 base from J, with 15 bases between. The CDR3 DNA follows: TGTGCCAGCAGCGCCCTCACGGGACTCCGCACAGATACGCAGTATTTT. The encoded protein is CASSALTGLRTDTQYF.

The rearrangement links TRBV9 to TRBJ1-5; D unresolved. Trimming took off 3 bases at V and 0 bases at J, with 10 bases between the two ends. Germline CDR1 and CDR2: SGDLS and YYNGEE. CDR3 length: 15 amino acids. DNA for the CDR3: TGTGCCAGCAGCGAGACCGCTACTAGCAATCAGCCCCAGCATTTT. Amino acid sequence: CASSETATSNQPQHF. Variable domain in full (rest from reference TRBV9 and TRBJ1-5): DSGVTQTPKHLITATGQRVTLRCSPRSGDLSVYWYQQSLDQGLQFLIQYYNGEERAKGNILERFSAQQFPDLHSELNLSSLELGDSALYFCASSETATSNQPQHFGDGTRLSIL.

This sequence joins TRBV2 and TRBJ2-2; 12 nucleotides line up with TRBD2. The V gene end was trimmed by 6 bases and the J gene end by 6 bases; junction bases not matched to a gene: 5. There are 15 residues in the CDR3. Germline CDR1 is SNHLY and CDR2 is FYNNEI. CDR3: CASRRTSGVAGELFF. The CDR3 DNA reads TGTGCCAGCAGGCGGACTAGCGGGGTAGCCGGGGAGCTGTTTTTT.

The gene calls are TRBV5-4 and TRBJ2-5; 10 bases match TRBD2. Germline loops: CDR1 SGHNT, CDR2 YYREEE (reference sequence). This CDR3 is built from 14 residues. The V segment lost 0 bases and the J segment 7 bases; nucleotides outside the gene matches: 3. As DNA, the CDR3 is TGTGCCAGCAGCTTGGGGTCTAGCGGGGGGACCCAGTACTTC. It is translated as CASSLGSSGGTQYF. Full variable domain (remainder filled in from reference TRBV5-4 and TRBJ2-5): ETGVTQSPTHLIKTRGQQVTLRCSSQSGHNTVSWYQQALGQGPQFIFQYYREEENGRGNFPPRFSGLQFPNYSSELNVNALELDDSALYLCASSLGSSGGTQYFGPGTRLLVL.

The chain combines TRBV6-6 with TRBJ1-6; D is possibly TRBD1 (5 bases). CDR1 and CDR2 from the germline V gene are MNHNY and SVGAGI (reference sequence). Between the trimmed V and J ends, which lost 6 bases and 5 bases, there was a span of 14 bases. The CDR3 runs 15 residues. This chain's CDR3 is CASSQGVPDNSPLHF. The CDR3 DNA is TGTGCCAGCAGCCAAGGGGTGCCGGATAATTCACCCCTCCACTTT.

The chain employs TRBV19 and TRBJ2-5, with D unresolved. The CDR3 length is 15 residues. Germline V gives CDR1 LNHDA, CDR2 SQIVND (reference sequence). The germline V and J ends were trimmed by 6 bases and 5 bases, with 19 bases remaining between them. CDR3 nucleotide sequence: TGTGCCAGTAGCCCTCCGGACCTCGACCGGGAGACCCAGTACTTC. It is translated as CASSPPDLDRETQYF.

This clone was observed a handful of times. At the DNA level, this CDR3 is encoded by other sequences in the same sample as well. CDR3 protein: CASSVGLAGGPSTDTQYF. In DNA form, the CDR3 reads TGTGCCAGCAGCGTAGGACTAGCGGGAGGGCCGAGCACAGATACGCAGTATTTT. This rearrangement joins TRBV9 to TRBJ2-3; 14 positions agree with TRBD2. Germline V lookup: CDR1 SGDLS, CDR2 YYNGEE. The CDR3 extends over 18 amino acids. V was pared by 0 bases and J by 0 bases, with 3 bases of the junction left unmatched.

The gene calls are TRBV10-3 and TRBJ2-3, with 11 bases matching TRBD2. Unmatched junction bases numbered 14, after V lost 10 bases and J lost 5 bases. Germline V gene sequence: CDR1 ENHRY, CDR2 SYGVKD. CDR3 length: 16 residues. CDR3 residues: CATQDKTSGAGDTQYF. CDR3 bases: TGTGCCACCCAGGACAAGACTAGCGGGGCGGGAGATACGCAGTATTTT.

DNA for the CDR3: TGTGCCAGCAGTGTCCCGGACAGGACTACATGGGCGACTGAAGCTTTCTTT. It yields the protein CASSVPDRTTWATEAFF. The chain recombines TRBV6-1 with TRBJ1-1, with TRBD1 identical over 7 bases. V shed 4 bases, J shed 5 bases, and the junction held 16 bases outside the gene matches. There are 17 residues in the CDR3. Germline V gene data show CDR1 as MNHNS and CDR2 as SASEGT.

CDR3: CASGLTQQPQHF. The CDR3 DNA follows: TGTGCCAGCGGGCTCACCCAACAGCCCCAGCATTTT. The gene calls are TRBV28 and TRBJ1-5; D is unclear. Germline CDR1 is MDHEN and CDR2 is SYDVKM. The CDR3 extends over 12 amino acids. The V end lost 8 bases, the J end lost 7 bases, and 12 bases lay between the germline ends.

This clone is a singleton in its sample. The genes are TRBV6-1 and TRBJ2-6; no firm D call. The germline V gene encodes CDR1 MNHNS and CDR2 SASEGT. V was pared by 3 bases and J by 2 bases, with 11 bases between. The CDR3 consists of 16 residues. The CDR3 loop is CASSDTRRAGANVLTF. CDR3 DNA: TGTGCCAGCAGTGACACCCGGAGAGCTGGGGCCAACGTCCTGACTTTC.

The sample holds many counts of this clone. The J gene is TRBJ2-5, the V gene TRBV27; 12 nucleotides line up with TRBD2. Per germline, CDR1 MNHEY and CDR2 SMNVEV (reference sequence). The trim removed 5 bases at V and 0 bases at J, leaving 4 bases unmatched. CDR3 size: 16 residues. DNA for the CDR3: TGTGCCAGCAGTCGGCTAGCGGGAGGGTACCAAGAGACCCAGTACTTC. Protein sequence: CASSRLAGGYQETQYF.

The rearrangement links TRBV5-1 to TRBJ2-5; D gene uncertain. Germline CDR1 and CDR2: SGHRS and YFSETQ. The V end lost 0 bases, the J end lost 3 bases, and 6 bases lay between the germline ends. The CDR3 sequence is 13 residues long. The CDR3 loop reads CASSLDAEETQYF. In DNA form, the CDR3 reads TGCGCCAGCAGCTTGGATGCTGAAGAGACCCAGTACTTC.

Comments on this clone: This sample includes further DNA sequences coding for the same CDR3. The J gene is TRBJ2-7, the V gene TRBV2; 7 positions agree with TRBD2. This CDR3 has 15 residues. The germline V gene encodes CDR1 SNHLY and CDR2 FYNNEI. V was clipped by 3 bases and J by 3 bases; unmatched bases: 8. CDR3 in DNA: TGTGCCAGCAGTGACCGGCTAGCGGAGAACTACGAGCAGTACTTC. Translating gives CASSDRLAENYEQYF. The full variable domain, its missing parts supplied by reference TRBV2 and TRBJ2-7, is EPEVTQTPSHQVTQMGQEVILRCVPISNHLYFYWYRQILGQKVEFLVSFYNNEISEKSEIFDDQFSVERPDGSNFTLKIRSTKLEDSAMYFCASSDRLAENYEQYFGPGTRLTVT.

The V and J genes are TRBV27 and TRBJ1-6, with D possibly being TRBD1 (6 bases). The CDR3 is 14 residues long. Germline V lookup: CDR1 MNHEY, CDR2 SMNVEV (reference sequence). The V gene lost 6 bases and the J gene lost 5 bases, with 11 bases spanning the gap. Written as DNA, the CDR3 is TGTGCCAGCAGAATACACAGGGATAATTCACCCCTCCACTTT. This encodes CASRIHRDNSPLHF.

This clone was observed a single time. V and J are TRBV5-1 and TRBJ2-1; TRBD1 agrees at 7 bases. The CDR3 sequence is 16 residues long. Germline V gives CDR1 SGHRS, CDR2 YFSETQ. With 4 bases clipped from V and 4 bases from J, the junction kept 11 bases outside the gene matches. The chain's CDR3 is CASSRQAGGPYNEQFF. In DNA, the CDR3 is TGCGCCAGCAGCAGGCAGGCAGGGGGTCCGTACAATGAGCAGTTCTTC.

This clone came up a few times. The chain is built from TRBV6-5 and TRBJ1-2; possibly TRBD1 for D (6 bases). Germline loops: CDR1 MNHEY, CDR2 SVGAGI. The CDR3 length is 15 residues. The V end lost 0 bases, the J end lost 1 base, and 9 bases lay between the germline ends. The CDR3 here is CASSYSGTINYGYTF. The CDR3, as DNA: TGTGCCAGCAGTTACTCGGGGACAATTAACTATGGCTACACCTTC.